These T cell receptor beta chains were read from a single sample in a study of cytomegalovirus exposure and HLA in healthy donors. Repertoires were generated with immunoSEQ multiplex PCR, while TCRdb's copy carries only in-frame clones and drops some. The sample includes some 110,000 clones, around 15% of them seen just once. Input material: PBMCs. These receptor sequences come from a female donor in good health and CMV-seronegative. Each CDR3 is given with its conserved first and last residue. The D gene is left open where the match is weak. Clone sizes are given selectively: once, few, many, or a class where the clone is expanded.

V: TRBV5-1; size: few; D: .; J: TRBJ1-6; CDR3: CASSSEGPYNSPLHF; DNA: TGCGCCAGCAGCTCGGAGGGGCCCTATAATTCACCCCTCCACTTT
V: TRBV2; size: .; D: .; J: TRBJ2-2; CDR3: CASSDPRAANTGELFF; DNA: TGTGCCAGCAGTGACCCCCGAGCGGCGAACACCGGGGAGCTGTTTTTT
V: TRBV30; size: .; D: .; J: TRBJ1-6; CDR3: CAWSVSDTPLHF; DNA: TGTGCCTGGAGTGTCTCCGACACACCCCTCCACTTT
V: TRBV9; size: .; D: TRBD2; J: TRBJ2-7; CDR3: CASSVRTGRRTSVYEQYF; DNA: TGTGCCAGCAGCGTAAGAACCGGGCGAAGGACTAGCGTATACGAGCAGTACTTC
V: TRBV21-1; size: .; D: .; J: TRBJ1-1; CDR3: CASHPKSTPPGINTEAFF; DNA: TGTGCCAGCCACCCTAAGTCAACTCCCCCCGGGATTAACACTGAAGCTTTCTTT
V: TRBV11-2; size: .; D: .; J: TRBJ2-7; CDR3: CASSRTASYEQYF; DNA: TGTGCCAGCAGCCGGACAGCGTCCTACGAGCAGTACTTC
V: TRBV5-4; size: .; D: TRBD1; J: TRBJ2-3; CDR3: CASSSWDRGLPSTDTQYF; DNA: TGTGCCAGCAGCTCCTGGGACAGGGGTCTCCCCAGCACAGATACGCAGTATTTT
V: TRBV30; size: .; D: .; J: TRBJ2-2; CDR3: CAWSVLDYSTGELFF; DNA: TGTGCCTGGAGTGTACTGGACTACTCTACCGGGGAGCTGTTTTTT
V: TRBV19; size: .; D: TRBD1; J: TRBJ1-1; CDR3: CASSRQGLTEAFF; DNA: TGTGCCAGTAGTCGACAGGGACTCACTGAAGCTTTCTTT
V: TRBV6-1; size: few; D: TRBD1; J: TRBJ1-5; CDR3: CASSEDRDVDQPQHF; DNA: TGTGCCAGCAGTGAGGACAGGGACGTGGATCAGCCCCAGCATTTT
V: TRBV5-4; size: few; D: .; J: TRBJ2-7; CDR3: CASSLSSSYEQYF; DNA: TGTGCCAGCAGCTTGTCATCCTCCTACGAGCAGTACTTC
V: TRBV6-6; size: few; D: .; J: TRBJ1-1; CDR3: CASSLGRAGMNTEAFF; DNA: TGTGCCAGCAGCCTCGGTCGGGCAGGGATGAACACTGAAGCTTTCTTT
V: TRBV19; size: few; D: .; J: TRBJ2-3; CDR3: CASSKGLARGDTQYF; DNA: TGTGCCAGTAGTAAGGGTCTAGCGAGAGGGGATACGCAGTATTTT
V: TRBV5-6; size: few; D: .; J: TRBJ2-3; CDR3: CASSLGGLVTDTQYF; DNA: TGTGCCAGCAGCTTGGGGGGCTTAGTCACAGATACGCAGTATTTT
V: TRBV7-2; size: .; D: TRBD2; J: TRBJ2-1; CDR3: CASSFPLAGGLVEGVFF; DNA: TGTGCCAGCAGCTTCCCGTTAGCGGGAGGGTTAGTAGAGGGCGTGTTCTTC
V: TRBV5-1; size: .; D: TRBD1; J: TRBJ1-2; CDR3: CASSLGQGVRGYTF; DNA: TGCGCCAGCAGCTTAGGACAGGGGGTAAGGGGCTACACCTTC
V: TRBV5-1; size: .; D: .; J: TRBJ1-5; CDR3: CASSKDRSRGNQPQHF; DNA: TGCGCCAGCAGCAAAGACAGATCCCGGGGCAATCAGCCCCAGCATTTT
V: TRBV5-1; size: few; D: TRBD1; J: TRBJ1-4; CDR3: CASSELPGQRNEKLFF; DNA: TGCGCCAGCAGCGAATTACCGGGACAGAGAAATGAAAAACTGTTTTTT
V: TRBV28; size: .; D: TRBD2; J: TRBJ2-7; CDR3: CASSLSSGSYEQYF; DNA: TGTGCCAGCAGTTTATCTAGCGGGTCCTACGAGCAGTACTTC
V: TRBV29-1; size: .; D: .; J: TRBJ2-5; CDR3: CSVCSYTGQETQYF; DNA: TGCAGCGTTTGTTCCTACACGGGCCAAGAGACCCAGTACTTC
V: TRBV29-1; size: .; D: TRBD1; J: TRBJ2-5; CDR3: CSVDQGESAQYF; DNA: TGCAGCGTTGACCAGGGGGAATCGGCCCAGTACTTC
V: TRBV9; size: once; D: .; J: TRBJ2-7; CDR3: CASSIGKGAYEQYF; DNA: TGTGCCAGCAGCATCGGAAAGGGGGCCTACGAGCAGTACTTC
V: TRBV27; size: .; D: .; J: TRBJ2-3; CDR3: CASSFLGADTQYF; DNA: TGTGCCAGCAGTTTTCTAGGTGCAGATACGCAGTATTTT
V: TRBV5-4; size: .; D: .; J: TRBJ2-5; CDR3: CASSLAYQGGLETQYF; DNA: TGTGCCAGCAGCTTGGCGTACCAGGGGGGCTTGGAGACCCAGTACTTC
V: TRBV7-9; size: few; D: .; J: TRBJ1-2; CDR3: CASSLADGGTSINYGYTF; DNA: TGTGCCAGCAGCTTAGCCGACGGAGGAACGTCGATTAACTATGGCTACACCTTC
V: TRBV29-1; size: .; D: .; J: TRBJ2-3; CDR3: CSVSGGRPRTDTQYF; DNA: TGCAGCGTGAGTGGCGGGCGACCGCGCACAGATACGCAGTATTTT
V: TRBV11-3; size: few; D: .; J: TRBJ2-1; CDR3: CASSQRGTLQFF; DNA: TGTGCCAGCAGCCAAAGAGGAACCCTGCAGTTCTTC
V: TRBV7-8; size: .; D: TRBD1; J: TRBJ1-3; CDR3: CASSHDRVGNTIYF; DNA: TGTGCCAGCAGCCACGACAGGGTTGGAAACACCATATATTTT